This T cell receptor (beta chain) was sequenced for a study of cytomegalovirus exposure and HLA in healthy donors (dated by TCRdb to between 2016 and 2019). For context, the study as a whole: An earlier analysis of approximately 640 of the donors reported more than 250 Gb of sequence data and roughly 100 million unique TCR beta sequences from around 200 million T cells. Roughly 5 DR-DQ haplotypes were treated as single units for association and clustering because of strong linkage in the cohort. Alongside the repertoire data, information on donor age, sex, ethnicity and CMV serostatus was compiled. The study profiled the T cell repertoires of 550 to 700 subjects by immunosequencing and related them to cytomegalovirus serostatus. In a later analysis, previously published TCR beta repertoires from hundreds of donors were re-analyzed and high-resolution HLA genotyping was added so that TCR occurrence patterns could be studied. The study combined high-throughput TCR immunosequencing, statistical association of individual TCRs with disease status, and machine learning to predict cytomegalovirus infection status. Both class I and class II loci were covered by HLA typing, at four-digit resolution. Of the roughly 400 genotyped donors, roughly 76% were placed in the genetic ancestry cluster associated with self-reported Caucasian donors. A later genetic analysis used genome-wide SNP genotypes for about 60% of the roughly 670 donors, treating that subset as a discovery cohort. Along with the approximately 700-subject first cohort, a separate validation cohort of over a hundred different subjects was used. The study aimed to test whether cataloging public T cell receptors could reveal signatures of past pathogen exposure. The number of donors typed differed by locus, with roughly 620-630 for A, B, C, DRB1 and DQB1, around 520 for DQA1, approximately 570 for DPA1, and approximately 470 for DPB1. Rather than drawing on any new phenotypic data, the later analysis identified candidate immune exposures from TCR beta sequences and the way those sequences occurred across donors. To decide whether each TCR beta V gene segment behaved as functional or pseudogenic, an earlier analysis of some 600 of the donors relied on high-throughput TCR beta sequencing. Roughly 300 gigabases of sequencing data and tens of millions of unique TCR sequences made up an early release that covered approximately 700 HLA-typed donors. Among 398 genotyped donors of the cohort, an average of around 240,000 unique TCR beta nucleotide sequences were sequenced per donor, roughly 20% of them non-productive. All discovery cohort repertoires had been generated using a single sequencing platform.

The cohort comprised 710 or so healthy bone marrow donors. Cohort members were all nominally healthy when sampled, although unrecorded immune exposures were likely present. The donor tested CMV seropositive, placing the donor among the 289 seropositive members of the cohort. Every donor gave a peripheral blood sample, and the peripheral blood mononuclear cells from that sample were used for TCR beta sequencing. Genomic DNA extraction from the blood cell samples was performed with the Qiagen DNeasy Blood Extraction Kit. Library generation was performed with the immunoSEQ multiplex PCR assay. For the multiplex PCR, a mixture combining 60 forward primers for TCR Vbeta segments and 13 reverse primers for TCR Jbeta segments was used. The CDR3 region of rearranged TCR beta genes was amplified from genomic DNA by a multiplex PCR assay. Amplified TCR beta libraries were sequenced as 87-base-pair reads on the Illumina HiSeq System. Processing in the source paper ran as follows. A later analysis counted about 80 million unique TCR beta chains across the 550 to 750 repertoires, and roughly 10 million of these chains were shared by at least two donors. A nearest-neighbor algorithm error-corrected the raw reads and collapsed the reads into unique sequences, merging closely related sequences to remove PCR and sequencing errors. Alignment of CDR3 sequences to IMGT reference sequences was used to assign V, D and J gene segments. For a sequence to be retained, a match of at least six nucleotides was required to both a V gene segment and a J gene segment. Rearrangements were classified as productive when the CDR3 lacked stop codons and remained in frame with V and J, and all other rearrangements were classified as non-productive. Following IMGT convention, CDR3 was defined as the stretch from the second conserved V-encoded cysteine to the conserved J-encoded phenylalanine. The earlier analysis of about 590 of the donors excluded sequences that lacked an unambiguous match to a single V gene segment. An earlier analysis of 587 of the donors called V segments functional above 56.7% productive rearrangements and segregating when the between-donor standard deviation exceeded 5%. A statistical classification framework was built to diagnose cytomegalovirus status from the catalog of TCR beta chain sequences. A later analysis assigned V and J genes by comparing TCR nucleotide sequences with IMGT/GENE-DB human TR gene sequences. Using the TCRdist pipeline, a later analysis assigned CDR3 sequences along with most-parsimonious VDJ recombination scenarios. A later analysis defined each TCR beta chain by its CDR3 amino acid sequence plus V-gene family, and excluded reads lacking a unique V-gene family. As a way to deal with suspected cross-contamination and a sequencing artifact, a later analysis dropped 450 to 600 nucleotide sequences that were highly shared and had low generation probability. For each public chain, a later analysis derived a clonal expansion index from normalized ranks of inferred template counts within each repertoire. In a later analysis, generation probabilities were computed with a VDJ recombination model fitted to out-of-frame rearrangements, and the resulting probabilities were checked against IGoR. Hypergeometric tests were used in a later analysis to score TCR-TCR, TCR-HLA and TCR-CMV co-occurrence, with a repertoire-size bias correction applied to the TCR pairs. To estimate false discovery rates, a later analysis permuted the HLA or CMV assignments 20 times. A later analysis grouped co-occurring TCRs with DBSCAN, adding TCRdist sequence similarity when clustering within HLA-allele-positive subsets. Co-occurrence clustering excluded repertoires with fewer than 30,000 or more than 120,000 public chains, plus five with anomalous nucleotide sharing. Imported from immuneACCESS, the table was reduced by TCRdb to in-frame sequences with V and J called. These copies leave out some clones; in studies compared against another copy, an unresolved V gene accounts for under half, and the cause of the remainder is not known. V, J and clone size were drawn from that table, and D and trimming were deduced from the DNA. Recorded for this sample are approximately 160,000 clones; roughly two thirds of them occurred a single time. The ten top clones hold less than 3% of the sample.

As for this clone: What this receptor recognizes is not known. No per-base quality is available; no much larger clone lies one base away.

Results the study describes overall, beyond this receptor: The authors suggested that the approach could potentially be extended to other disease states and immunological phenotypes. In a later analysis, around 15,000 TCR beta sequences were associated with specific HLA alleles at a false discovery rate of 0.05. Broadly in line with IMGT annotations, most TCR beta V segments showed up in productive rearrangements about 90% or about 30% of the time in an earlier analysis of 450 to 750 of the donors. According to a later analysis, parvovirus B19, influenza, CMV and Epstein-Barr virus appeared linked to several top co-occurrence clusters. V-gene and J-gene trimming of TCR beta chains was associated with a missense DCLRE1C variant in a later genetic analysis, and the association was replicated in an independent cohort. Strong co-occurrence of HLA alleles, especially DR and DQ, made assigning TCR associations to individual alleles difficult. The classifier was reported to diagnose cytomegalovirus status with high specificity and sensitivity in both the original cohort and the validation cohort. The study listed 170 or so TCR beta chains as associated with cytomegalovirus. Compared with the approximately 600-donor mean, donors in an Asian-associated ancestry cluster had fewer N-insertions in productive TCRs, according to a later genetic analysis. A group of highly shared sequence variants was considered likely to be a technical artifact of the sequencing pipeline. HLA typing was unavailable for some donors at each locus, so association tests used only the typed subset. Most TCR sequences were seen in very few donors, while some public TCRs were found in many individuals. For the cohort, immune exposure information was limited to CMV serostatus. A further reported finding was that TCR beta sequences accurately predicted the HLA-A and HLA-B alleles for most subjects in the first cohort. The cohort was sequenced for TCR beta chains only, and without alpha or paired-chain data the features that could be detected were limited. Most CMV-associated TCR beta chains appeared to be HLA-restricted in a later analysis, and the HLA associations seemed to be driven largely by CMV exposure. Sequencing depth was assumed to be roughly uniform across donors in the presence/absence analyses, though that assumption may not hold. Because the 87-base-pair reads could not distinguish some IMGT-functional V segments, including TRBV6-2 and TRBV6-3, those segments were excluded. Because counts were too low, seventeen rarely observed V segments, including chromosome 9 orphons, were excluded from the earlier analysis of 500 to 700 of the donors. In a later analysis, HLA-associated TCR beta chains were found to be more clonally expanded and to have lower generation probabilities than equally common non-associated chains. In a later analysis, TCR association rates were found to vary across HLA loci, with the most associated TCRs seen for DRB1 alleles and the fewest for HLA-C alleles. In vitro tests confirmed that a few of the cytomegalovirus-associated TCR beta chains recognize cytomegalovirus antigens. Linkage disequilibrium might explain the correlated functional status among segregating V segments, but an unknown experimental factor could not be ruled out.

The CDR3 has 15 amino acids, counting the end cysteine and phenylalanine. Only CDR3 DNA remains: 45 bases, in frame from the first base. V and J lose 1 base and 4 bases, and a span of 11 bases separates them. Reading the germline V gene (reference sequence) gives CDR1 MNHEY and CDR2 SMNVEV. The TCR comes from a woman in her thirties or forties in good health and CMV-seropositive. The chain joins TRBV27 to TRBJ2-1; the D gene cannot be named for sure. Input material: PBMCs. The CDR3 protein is CASSLFPGGYNEQFF. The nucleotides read TGTGCCAGCAGTTTATTTCCGGGTGGGTACAATGAGCAGTTCTTC.